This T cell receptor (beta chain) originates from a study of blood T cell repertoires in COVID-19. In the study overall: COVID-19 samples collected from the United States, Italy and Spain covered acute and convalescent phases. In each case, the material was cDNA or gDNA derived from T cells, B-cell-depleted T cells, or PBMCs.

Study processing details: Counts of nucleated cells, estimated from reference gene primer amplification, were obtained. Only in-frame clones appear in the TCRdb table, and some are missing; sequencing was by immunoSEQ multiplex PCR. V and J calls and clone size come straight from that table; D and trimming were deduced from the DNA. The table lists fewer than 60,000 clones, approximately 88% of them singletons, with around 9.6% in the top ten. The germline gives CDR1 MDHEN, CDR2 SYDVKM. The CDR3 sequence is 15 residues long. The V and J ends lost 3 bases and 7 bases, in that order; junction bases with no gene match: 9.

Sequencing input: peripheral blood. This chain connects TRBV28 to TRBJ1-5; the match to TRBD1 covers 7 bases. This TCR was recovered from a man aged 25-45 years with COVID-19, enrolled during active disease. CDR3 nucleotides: TGTGCCAGCAGTTTGGGGGACAGACATCGGCAGCCCCAGCATTTT. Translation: CASSLGDRHRQPQHF.